The 20 T cell receptor beta chains below all came from one sample that was sequenced in a study of shared clonotypes between healthy human individuals. Measured with immunoSEQ multiplex PCR; TCRdb has only the in-frame clones, and not every one. Of over a million clones in the sample, 98% were seen once. Specimen: naive CD4+ T cells sorted from blood. Indicated subset: CD45RA+ positively selected. The receptors originated from a man aged 25-45 years in good health.

V and J are TRBV18 and TRBJ1-4, with D possibly being TRBD1 (6 bases). Germline V gene data show CDR1 as KGHSH and CDR2 as LQKENI. Trimming shortened V by 1 base and J by 5 bases, and 8 bases separated the two germline ends. The CDR3 runs to 14 residues. CDR3 coding DNA: TGTGCCAGCTCACCACTTGGGACAAATGAAAAACTGTTTTTT. Translation gives CASSPLGTNEKLFF. The whole variable domain, filled in from reference TRBV18 and TRBJ1-4, reads NAGVMQNPRHLVRRRGQEARLRCSPMKGHSHVYWYRQLPEEGLKFMVYLQKENIIDESGMPKERFSAEFPKEGPSILRIQQVVRGDSAAYFCASSPLGTNEKLFFGSGTQLSVL.

This chain connects TRBV27 to TRBJ1-5; D may be TRBD1 (6 bases). Germline values: CDR1 MNHEY, CDR2 SMNVEV (reference sequence). This CDR3 is 15 amino acids long. The V end was cut by 6 bases, the J end by 3 bases, with 15 bases between. The CDR3 nucleotides read TGTGCCAGCAGAGTCGTCGGACAGATCAATCAGCCCCAGCATTTT. Protein: CASRVVGQINQPQHF.

The chain recombines TRBV7-3 with TRBJ2-7; 10 nucleotides line up with TRBD1. This CDR3 region has 13 residues. The germline V gene encodes CDR1 SGHTA and CDR2 FQGTGA. V lost 5 bases to trimming and J lost 7 bases; unmatched junction nucleotides: 5. The CDR3 loop is CASSAGTGEEQYF. The CDR3 DNA reads TGTGCCAGCAGCGCAGGGACAGGGGAGGAGCAGTACTTC.

This chain uses TRBV14 with TRBJ2-7; D is ambiguous. Trimming removed 0 bases at V and 2 bases at J, with 11 bases between. Germline V gives CDR1 SGHDN, CDR2 FVKESK. The CDR3 runs 15 residues. The CDR3 nucleotides read TGTGCCAGCAGCCAAGATAACAGAAAAGCCTACGAGCAGTACTTC. It codes for CASSQDNRKAYEQYF. The entire variable domain, with the rest obtained from reference TRBV14 and TRBJ2-7, is as follows: EAGVTQFPSHSVIEKGQTVTLRCDPISGHDNLYWYRRVMGKEIKFLLHFVKESKQDESGMPNNRFLAERTGGTYSTLKVQPAELEDSGVYFCASSQDNRKAYEQYFGPGTRLTVT.

The DNA of the CDR3 is TGTGCCAGCCTACAAGGGTACACTGAAGCTTTCTTT. Its translation is CASLQGYTEAFF. The V gene is TRBV28, the J gene TRBJ1-1; D call uncertain. The CDR3 has 12 amino acids. Trimming took off 8 bases at V and 3 bases at J, with 10 bases between the two ends. The germline V gene has CDR1 MDHEN and CDR2 SYDVKM.

Here the CDR3 DNA reads TGTGCCAGCAGCACCCTAGCGGAGAGCTCCTACGAGCAGTACTTC. This sequence encodes CASSTLAESSYEQYF. The chain uses TRBV7-6 and TRBJ2-7, with 7 bases aligning to TRBD2. Per germline, CDR1 SGHVS and CDR2 FNYEAQ. V dropped 5 bases and J dropped 0; count of bases not matched to a gene: 7. This CDR3 region has 15 residues. Full variable domain (remainder filled in from reference TRBV7-6 and TRBJ2-7): GAGVSQSPRYKVTKRGQDVALRCDPISGHVSLYWYRQALGQGPEFLTYFNYEAQQDKSGLPNDRFSAERPEGSISTLTIQRTEQRDSAMYRCASSTLAESSYEQYFGPGTRLTVT.

CDR3 loop: CASSPTGVNEKLFF. In DNA, the CDR3 is TGTGCCAGCTCACCAACCGGGGTGAATGAAAAACTGTTTTTT. The chain is built from TRBV18 and TRBJ1-4; no clear D gene. The CDR3 is made up of 14 amino acids. Looked up from germline, CDR1 is KGHSH and CDR2 is LQKENI. V lost 2 bases to trimming and J lost 5 bases, with 9 bases between them.

This CDR3 reads CASSPQVGQNYGYTF. The CDR3 bases are TGTGCCAGCTCCCCCCAGGTTGGTCAGAACTATGGCTACACCTTC. The chain joins TRBV18 to TRBJ1-2; D is unresolved. Germline V CDR1 and CDR2: KGHSH, LQKENI. The ends were cut back, 6 bases at V and 2 bases at J, with 16 bases in the middle. CDR3 length: 15 residues. Complete variable domain (other parts from reference TRBV18 and TRBJ1-2): NAGVMQNPRHLVRRRGQEARLRCSPMKGHSHVYWYRQLPEEGLKFMVYLQKENIIDESGMPKERFSAEFPKEGPSILRIQQVVRGDSAAYFCASSPQVGQNYGYTFGSGTRLTVV.

The gene calls are TRBV5-6 and TRBJ1-4; D uncertain. V was clipped by 2 bases and J by 5 bases, with 7 bases between them. This CDR3 comprises 13 residues. Germline V CDR1 and CDR2: SGHDT, YYEEEE. CDR3 region: CASSFPGNEKLFF. The CDR3 DNA is TGTGCCAGCAGCTTTCCTGGAAATGAAAAACTGTTTTTT.

The CDR3 here is CASSTTSGSLNEQYF. CDR3 DNA sequence: TGTGCCAGCTCAACTACTAGCGGGAGCCTCAACGAGCAGTACTTC. This chain connects TRBV18 to TRBJ2-7; 11 bases agree with TRBD2. Germline V CDR1 and CDR2: KGHSH, LQKENI. After removal of 5 bases from V and 5 bases from J, the junction contained 8 bases not matched to a gene. CDR3 length: 15 amino acids.

The rearrangement links TRBV27 to TRBJ1-1, with D unresolved. V gave up 2 bases and J gave up 2 bases, with 6 bases separating them. The CDR3 is 13 amino acids. Germline-derived CDR1 and CDR2 are MNHEY and SMNVEV (reference sequence). The CDR3 DNA follows: TGTGCCAGCAGTTTAATTACTAACACTGAAGCTTTCTTT. It encodes CASSLITNTEAFF.

This chain connects TRBV11-2 to TRBJ1-2; 8 nucleotides align to TRBD1. CDR3 length: 16 residues. V gave up 0 bases and J gave up 4 bases; unmatched junction bases: 7. CDR1 and CDR2 (germline): SGHAT, FQNNGV. The CDR3 sequence is CASSLDLAGGIYGYTF. CDR3 nucleotides: TGTGCCAGCAGCTTAGATCTGGCAGGGGGCATCTATGGCTACACCTTC.

The gene calls are TRBV7-9 and TRBJ2-7; TRBD2 agrees at 10 bases. The V segment lost 3 bases and the J segment 6 bases; nucleotides outside the gene matches: 5. The CDR3 is made up of 14 amino acids. Germline CDR1 and CDR2: SEHNR and FQNEAQ (reference sequence). The DNA of the CDR3 is TGTGCCAGCAGCTTCCTAGCGGGAGTCCCCGAGCAGTACTTC. Protein: CASSFLAGVPEQYF.

The rearrangement uses TRBV2 and TRBJ1-1; unclear D gene. The CDR3 is 12 residues long. Germline V gene sequence: CDR1 SNHLY, CDR2 FYNNEI. The V and J ends lost 7 bases and 4 bases respectively, with 10 bases between them. The CDR3 DNA follows: TGTGCCAGCAAGCGGTTGGGCACTGAAGCTTTCTTT. This sequence encodes CASKRLGTEAFF.

The chain couples TRBV11-2 to TRBJ2-1, with 7 bases matching TRBD2. Germline V gene lookup returns CDR1 SGHAT and CDR2 FQNNGV. Trimming at V came to 4 bases and at J to 3 bases, leaving 6 bases not matched to a gene. The CDR3 extends over 15 amino acids. The CDR3, as DNA: TGTGCCAGCAGCTCGGAGACTAGCCTCTACAATGAGCAGTTCTTC. Protein product: CASSSETSLYNEQFF. Full variable domain (outside the CDR3, taken from reference TRBV11-2 and TRBJ2-1): EAGVAQSPRYKIIEKRQSVAFWCNPISGHATLYWYQQILGQGPKLLIQFQNNGVVDDSQLPKDRFSAERLKGVDSTLKIQPAKLEDSAVYLCASSSETSLYNEQFFGPGTRLTVL.

This rearrangement joins TRBV7-9 to TRBJ2-3; 13 nucleotides match TRBD2. CDR3 length: 16 amino acids. Trimming took 7 bases from V and 3 from J; bases not matched to a gene: 7. Germline CDR1 is SEHNR and CDR2 is FQNEAQ (reference sequence). CDR3 amino acids: CASTGLAGKSTDTQYF. Here the CDR3 DNA reads TGTGCCAGCACGGGACTAGCGGGAAAGAGTACAGATACGCAGTATTTT.

This rearrangement joins TRBV6-5 to TRBJ1-2; 8 bases map to TRBD1. Germline V gives CDR1 MNHEY, CDR2 SVGAGI. The CDR3 extends over 14 amino acids. The V segment lost 6 bases and the J segment 6 bases; nucleotides outside the gene matches: 9. The CDR3, as DNA: TGTGCCAGCAGAGACCCGGGACAGGCGCATGGCTACACCTTC. Its protein is CASRDPGQAHGYTF.

The gene calls are TRBV9 and TRBJ1-1; D ambiguous. The V end was cut by 5 bases, the J end by 3 bases, with 14 bases between. Germline V gene lookup returns CDR1 SGDLS and CDR2 YYNGEE. The CDR3 length is 14 residues. The CDR3 reads CASSDLQAYTEAFF. CDR3 in DNA: TGTGCCAGCAGTGACCTTCAGGCTTACACTGAAGCTTTCTTT.

The chain carries TRBV5-5 and TRBJ2-7; TRBD1 agrees at 9 bases. This CDR3 contains 15 residues. V trimming: 3 bases; J trimming: 2 bases; junction bases outside the gene matches: 6. CDR1 is SGHKS, CDR2 YYEKEE, per germline (reference sequence). The CDR3 reads CASSYTGTGTYEQYF. The CDR3 region has the DNA TGTGCCAGCAGCTACACCGGGACAGGGACCTACGAGCAGTACTTC.

For this clone: Other DNA sequences in this sample translate to the same CDR3. CDR3 region: CASSVAQRSYGYTF. The CDR3 DNA is TGTGCCAGCAGCGTAGCTCAACGGTCCTATGGCTACACCTTC. The chain joins TRBV9 to TRBJ1-2, with D uncertain. V was trimmed by 0 bases and J by 4 bases, leaving 10 bases between them. The CDR3 runs 14 residues. Germline V CDR1 and CDR2: SGDLS, YYNGEE.